Sequencing of this TCR beta chain was carried out in a study of T cell clonotyping in hematopoietic cell transplantation. CDR1 SGHRS and CDR2 YFSETQ come from the germline V gene. CDR3 length equals 11 residues. V was shortened by 4 bases and J by 7 bases, with 8 bases between the two germline ends. Profiled with immunoSEQ multiplex PCR; TCRdb holds only in-frame clones, not every one. Counted here are more than 3,500 clones, roughly two thirds occurring once; the ten biggest clones make up 6.5% to 10%. The chain combines TRBV5-1 with TRBJ1-2, with D perhaps matching TRBD1 (6 bases). The sequence was collected from a male patient aged 60 to 75 who had an allogeneic stem cell transplant, so the T cells may come from the graft donor. Some clones in this sample may be carry-over from other donors' samples. The starting material was PBMCs, obtained 100 days after allogeneic stem cell transplant. Written as DNA, the CDR3 is TGCGCCAGCAGCACAGGGAGTGGCTACACCTTC. Protein product: CASSTGSGYTF. The whole variable domain, remainder taken from reference TRBV5-1 and TRBJ1-2, is KAGVTQTPRYLIKTRGQQVTLSCSPISGHRSVSWYQQTPGQGLQFLFEYFSETQRNKGNFPGRFSGRQFSNSRSEMNVSTLELGDSALYLCASSTGSGYTFGSGTRLTVV.